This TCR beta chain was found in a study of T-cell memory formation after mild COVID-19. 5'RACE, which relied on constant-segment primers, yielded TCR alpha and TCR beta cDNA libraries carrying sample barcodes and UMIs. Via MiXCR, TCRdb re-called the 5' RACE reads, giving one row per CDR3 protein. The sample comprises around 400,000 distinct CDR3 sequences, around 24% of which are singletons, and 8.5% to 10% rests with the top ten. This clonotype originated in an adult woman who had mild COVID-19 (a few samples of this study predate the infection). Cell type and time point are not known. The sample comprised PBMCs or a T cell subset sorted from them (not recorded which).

The CDR3 DNA reads TGTGCCACCCGGGACAGCTCCCTCGGCGGCTATGGCTACACCTTC. Its protein product is CATRDSSLGGYGYTF. The rearrangement links TRBV19 to TRBJ1-2; 7 bases line up with TRBD1. This CDR3 is 15 amino acids long. Trimming took 10 bases from V and 4 from J; bases not matched to a gene: 15. Germline-derived CDR1 and CDR2 are LNHDA and SQIVND (reference sequence).